These 6 T cell receptor beta chains came from one sample sequenced in a study of T-cell reconstitution after alpha-beta-depleted transplantation in children. For TCRbeta, the library was prepared with unique molecular identifiers. One entry per CDR3 protein, called by TCRdb with MiXCR from the PCR reads. The sample has 250,000 to 300,000 distinct CDR3 sequences; roughly 9.1% are singletons. The sequencing used PBMCs, collected before TCRalphabeta/CD19-depleted stem cell transplant. Every receptor here comes from a boy in the first two years of life with acute myeloid leukemia, due to receive a stem cell transplant.

This clonotype was seen many times. J is TRBJ2-5 and V is TRBV27; 10 nucleotides line up with TRBD2. The CDR3 is 15 amino acids. Trimming took 2 bases from V and 10 from J; bases not matched to a gene: 10. Per the germline V gene, CDR1 is MNHEY and CDR2 is SMNVEV (reference sequence). This chain's CDR3 is CASSLSGGGMMGQYF. CDR3 DNA: TGTGCCAGCAGTTTAAGCGGGGGGGGGATGATGGGCCAGTACTTC.

This clonotype was observed at least ten times. The gene calls are TRBV11-2 and TRBJ2-6; D is uncertain. Germline V gene data show CDR1 as SGHAT and CDR2 as FQNNGV. The CDR3 totals 15 residues. Trimming stripped 5 bases from V and 4 bases from J, with 12 bases between. As DNA, the CDR3 is TGTGCCAGCAGCATCCCCGGGTCGGGGGCCAACGTCCTGACTTTC. Encoded protein: CASSIPGSGANVLTF.

The sample holds many counts of this clonotype. The rearrangement uses TRBV7-3 and TRBJ1-3, with 7 bases aligning to TRBD1. V dropped 1 base and J dropped 0; count of bases not matched to a gene: 9. The CDR3 length is 18 residues. The germline V gene encodes CDR1 SGHTA and CDR2 FQGTGA. The CDR3 loop is CASSLMGTVPISGNTIYF. The CDR3 DNA reads TGTGCCAGCAGCTTAATGGGGACAGTTCCCATCTCTGGAAACACCATATATTTT. Variable domain in full (rest from reference TRBV7-3 and TRBJ1-3): GAGVSQTPSNKVTEKGKYVELRCDPISGHTALYWYRQSLGQGPEFLIYFQGTGAADDSGLPNDRFFAVRPEGSVSTLKIQRTERGDSAVYLCASSLMGTVPISGNTIYFGEGSWLTVV.

The sample holds many counts of this clonotype. The chain is built from TRBV27 and TRBJ2-4, with 12 positions matching TRBD1. This CDR3 has 14 amino acids. The V gene end was trimmed by 4 bases and the J gene end by 7 bases; junction bases not matched to a gene: 2. Germline CDR1 and CDR2: MNHEY and SMNVEV (reference sequence). The chain's CDR3 is CASSYGTGGNIQYF. Here the CDR3 DNA reads TGTGCCAGCAGTTACGGGACAGGGGGCAACATTCAGTACTTC.

Comment on this clonotype: A much larger clone differs by one base, so this may be a read error. The chain recombines TRBV29-1 with TRBJ2-5; D ambiguous. Germline V CDR1 and CDR2: SQVTM, ANQGSEA. V was shortened by 2 bases and J by 4 bases, with 8 bases between the two germline ends. The CDR3 runs 12 residues. CDR3 sequence reads: CSVEQETETQYF. DNA of the CDR3: TGCAGCGTTGAACAGGAGACAGAGACCCAGTACTTC.

This clonotype was seen many times. The V gene is TRBV29-1, the J gene TRBJ1-3; TRBD1 is a possible D gene (5 bases). V lost 3 bases and J lost 2, with 5 bases in between. This CDR3 comprises 12 residues. Germline V gene data show CDR1 as SQVTM and CDR2 as ANQGSEA. CDR3 in amino acids: CSVEGAGNTIYF. Written as DNA, the CDR3 is TGCAGCGTTGAGGGGGCTGGAAACACCATATATTTT. Looking up the rest from reference TRBV29-1 and TRBJ1-3 gives the full variable domain: SAVISQKPSRDICQRGTSLTIQCQVDSQVTMMFWYRQQPGQSLTLIATANQGSEATYESGFVIDKFPISRPNLTFSTLTVSNMSPEDSSIYLCSVEGAGNTIYFGEGSWLTVV.